The 15 T cell receptor beta chains below were found in one sample sequenced in a study of blood T cell repertoires in COVID-19. Assay: immunoSEQ multiplex PCR; the TCRdb copy retains only in-frame clones and omits some. Counted here are a few hundred thousand clones, 80% to 85% occurring once; the ten biggest clones make up around 2.7%. The sequencing sample was made of peripheral blood. The receptors originated from a woman younger than 45 who had recovered from COVID-19.

This clone was seen once. This chain joins TRBV21-1 and TRBJ2-3; the table assigns TRBD2, which was not confirmed against the DNA. TRBV21-1 is designated a pseudogene. The CDR3 extends over 22 amino acids. CDR3 amino acids: CASSTRGNGTSGRERVTDTQYF. For the CDR3, the DNA is TGTGCCAGCAGCACAAGGGGTAACGGGACTAGCGGGAGGGAACGAGTCACAGATACGCAGTATTTT.

The chain has TRBV19 and TRBJ1-5; 8 nucleotides line up with TRBD1. The V segment lost 5 bases and the J segment 0 bases; nucleotides outside the gene matches: 9. The CDR3 is made up of 17 amino acids. Germline assignment: CDR1 LNHDA and CDR2 SQIVND (reference sequence). CDR3 region: CASSWGQEFYSNQPQHF. CDR3 DNA: TGTGCCAGTAGTTGGGGACAGGAGTTCTATAGCAATCAGCCCCAGCATTTT.

This sequence joins TRBV6-5 and TRBJ1-6; 7 nucleotides align to TRBD1. V was pared by 2 bases and J by 7 bases, with 2 bases of the junction left unmatched. Looked up from germline, CDR1 is MNHEY and CDR2 is SVGAGI. This CDR3 contains 14 residues. The CDR3 nucleotides read TGTGCCAGCAGTTACCAGGACAGGAATTCACCCCTCCACTTT. Protein sequence: CASSYQDRNSPLHF.

This rearrangement joins TRBV10-3 to TRBJ2-7; TRBD1 matches 8 bases. Germline V gene data show CDR1 as ENHRY and CDR2 as SYGVKD. This CDR3 contains 14 residues. V was clipped by 4 bases and J by 2 bases; unmatched bases: 4. The CDR3 nucleotides are TGTGCCATCAGTGGCCAGACAGGGGCCTACGAGCAGTACTTC. Translation: CAISGQTGAYEQYF.

The chain links TRBV27 to TRBJ1-1, with TRBD1 matching over 7 bases. Per the germline V gene, CDR1 is MNHEY and CDR2 is SMNVEV (reference sequence). The CDR3 is 16 amino acids. The junction had 11 bases not matched to a gene; V was cut back by 6 bases and J by 1 base. This CDR3 is CASRPQGERGNTEAFF. The CDR3 bases are TGTGCCAGCAGACCGCAGGGGGAGAGAGGGAACACTGAAGCTTTCTTT.

This chain joins TRBV2 and TRBJ2-6; D is undetermined. Germline-derived CDR1 and CDR2 are SNHLY and FYNNEI. CDR3 size: 15 residues. The ends were cut back, 7 bases at V and 0 bases at J, with 10 bases in the middle. Written as DNA, the CDR3 is TGTGCCAGCAAGCCGCGAACCTCTGGGGCCAACGTCCTGACTTTC. This sequence encodes CASKPRTSGANVLTF.

The rearrangement joins TRBV7-2 to TRBJ2-1, with a tentative D call TRBD2 (5 bases). The V and J ends lost 8 bases and 8 bases respectively, with 19 bases between them. Germline CDR1 is SGHTA and CDR2 is FQGNSA. The CDR3 totals 14 residues. As DNA, the CDR3 is TGTGCCAGCGGACCTTCTCGCGGGTGGGATGAGCAGTTCTTC. This sequence encodes CASGPSRGWDEQFF.

V and J are TRBV5-4 and TRBJ2-3; a possible D gene is TRBD1 (5 bases). This CDR3 region has 15 residues. The germline V gene has CDR1 SGHNT and CDR2 YYREEE (reference sequence). V was shortened by 1 base and J by 6 bases, with 15 bases between the two germline ends. The CDR3: CASSLKGFEGDTQYF. CDR3 nucleotide sequence: TGTGCCAGCAGCTTGAAGGGGTTCGAAGGGGATACGCAGTATTTT.

The rearrangement links TRBV6-1 to TRBJ2-1, with unresolved D. V lost 1 base and J 9 bases, leaving 10 bases between the germline ends. Germline CDR1 reads MNHNS; CDR2 reads SASEGT. The CDR3 sequence is 13 residues long. As DNA, the CDR3 is TGTGCCAGCAGTGAAGTGGCCATCACTGAGCAGTTCTTC. Translation gives CASSEVAITEQFF.

This rearrangement joins TRBV7-9 to TRBJ2-1; 7 nucleotides agree with TRBD2. The ends lost 3 bases at V and 3 bases at J; junction bases unmatched: 2. Looked up from germline, CDR1 is SEHNR and CDR2 is FQNEAQ (reference sequence). This CDR3 region has 14 residues. CDR3 coding DNA: TGTGCCAGCAGCTTGGCTAGCGGCTACAATGAGCAGTTCTTC. Amino acid sequence: CASSLASGYNEQFF.

The rearrangement joins TRBV3-1 (or the pseudogene TRBV3-2) to TRBJ1-2; 9 bases agree with TRBD1. Germline CDR1 and CDR2: LGHDT and YNNKEL (reference sequence). The CDR3 is 16 amino acids. J was trimmed by 4 bases and V by 6 bases; bases with no gene match: 12. CDR3 DNA: TGTGCCAGCAGGTTAACCGGGACAGGGAACCTCTATGGCTACACCTTC. Its translation: CASRLTGTGNLYGYTF.

This chain uses TRBV21-1 with TRBJ2-2; TRBD2, the table's D call, was not compared with the DNA. TRBV21-1 is a recognized pseudogene. This CDR3 comprises 17 residues. The CDR3 loop reads CASSKKSQPTGTGELFF. CDR3 DNA: TGTGCCAGCAGCAAAAAAAGTCAGCCCACGGGCACCGGGGAGCTGTTTTTT.

V and J are TRBV11-2 and TRBJ2-3; D uncertain. Germline CDR1 reads SGHAT; CDR2 reads FQNNGV. V dropped 1 base and J dropped 6 bases, with 11 bases sitting between them. There are 14 residues in the CDR3. CDR3 DNA sequence: TGTGCCAGCAGCTTAGGGAGATACGCCGATACGCAGTATTTT. Encoded protein: CASSLGRYADTQYF.

V usage is TRBV5-1 and J usage is TRBJ1-2, with 10 positions matching TRBD1. The trim removed 4 bases at V and 6 bases at J, leaving 3 bases unmatched. This CDR3 region has 13 residues. Germline loops: CDR1 SGHRS, CDR2 YFSETQ. The CDR3 region is CASSQGQGNGYTF. The CDR3 coding sequence is TGCGCCAGCAGCCAGGGACAGGGGAATGGCTACACCTTC.

This clone was found once. The CDR3, as DNA: TGTGCCAGCAGGGGACTCAGTGGAATGGGCAATGAGCAGTTCTTC. Residues: CASRGLSGMGNEQFF. The chain carries TRBV2 and TRBJ2-1; D is possibly TRBD2 (6 bases). Trimming pared 6 bases from V and 6 bases from J, leaving 18 bases between. Germline-derived CDR1 and CDR2 are SNHLY and FYNNEI. This CDR3 region has 15 residues.